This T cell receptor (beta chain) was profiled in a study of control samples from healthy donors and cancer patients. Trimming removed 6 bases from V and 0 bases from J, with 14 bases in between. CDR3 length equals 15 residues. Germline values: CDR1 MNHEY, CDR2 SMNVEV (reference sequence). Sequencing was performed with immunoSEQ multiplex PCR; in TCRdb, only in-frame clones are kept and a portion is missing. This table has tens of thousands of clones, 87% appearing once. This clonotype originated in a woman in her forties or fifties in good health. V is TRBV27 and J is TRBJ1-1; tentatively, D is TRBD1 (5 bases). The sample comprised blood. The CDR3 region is CASSPIGGLNTEAFF. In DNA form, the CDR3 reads TGTGCCAGCAGCCCGATTGGGGGTCTGAACACTGAAGCTTTCTTT.